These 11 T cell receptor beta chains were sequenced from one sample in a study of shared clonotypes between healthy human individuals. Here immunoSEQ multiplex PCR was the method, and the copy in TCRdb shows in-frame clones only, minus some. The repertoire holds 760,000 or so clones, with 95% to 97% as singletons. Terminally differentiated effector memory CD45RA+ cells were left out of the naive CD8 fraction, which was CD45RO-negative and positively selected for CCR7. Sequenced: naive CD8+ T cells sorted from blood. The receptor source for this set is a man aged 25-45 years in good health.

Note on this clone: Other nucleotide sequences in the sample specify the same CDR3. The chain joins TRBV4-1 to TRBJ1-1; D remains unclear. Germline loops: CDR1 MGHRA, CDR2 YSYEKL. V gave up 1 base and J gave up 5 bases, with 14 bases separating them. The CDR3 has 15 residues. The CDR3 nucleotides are TGCGCCAGCAGCCAAGTCGGTGGAGGGTCGACTGAAGCTTTCTTT. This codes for CASSQVGGGSTEAFF.

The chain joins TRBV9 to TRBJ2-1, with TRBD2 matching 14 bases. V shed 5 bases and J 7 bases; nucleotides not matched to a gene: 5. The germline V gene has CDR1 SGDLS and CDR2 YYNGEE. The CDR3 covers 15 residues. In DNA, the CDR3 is TGTGCCAGCAGAACCGGGACTAGCGGGAGTAATGAGCAGTTCTTC. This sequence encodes CASRTGTSGSNEQFF.

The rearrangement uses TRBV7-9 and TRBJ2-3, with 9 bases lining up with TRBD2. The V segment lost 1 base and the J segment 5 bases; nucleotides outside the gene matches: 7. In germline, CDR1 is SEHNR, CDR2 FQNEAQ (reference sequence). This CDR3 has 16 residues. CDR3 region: CASSLVLAGTRDTQYF. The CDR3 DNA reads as TGTGCCAGCAGCTTAGTCCTAGCGGGAACTCGAGATACGCAGTATTTT.

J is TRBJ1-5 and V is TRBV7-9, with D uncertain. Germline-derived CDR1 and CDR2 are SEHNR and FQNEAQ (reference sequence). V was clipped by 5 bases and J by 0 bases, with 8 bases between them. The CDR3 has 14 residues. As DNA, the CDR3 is TGTGCCAGCAGCCCTGACAATAGCAATCAGCCCCAGCATTTT. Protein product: CASSPDNSNQPQHF.

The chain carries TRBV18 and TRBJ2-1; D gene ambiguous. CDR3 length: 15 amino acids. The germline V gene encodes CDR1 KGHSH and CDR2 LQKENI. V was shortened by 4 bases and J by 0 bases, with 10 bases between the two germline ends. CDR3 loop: CASSHGDSSYNEQFF. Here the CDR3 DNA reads TGTGCCAGCTCACATGGCGACTCCTCCTACAATGAGCAGTTCTTC.

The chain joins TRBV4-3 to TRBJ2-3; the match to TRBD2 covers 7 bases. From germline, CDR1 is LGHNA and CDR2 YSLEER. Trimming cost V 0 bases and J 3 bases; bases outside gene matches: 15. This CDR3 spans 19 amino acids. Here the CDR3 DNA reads TGCGCCAGCAGCCAAGAAGAGGGAATTGGGAGGGAGCCTACAGATACGCAGTATTTT. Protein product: CASSQEEGIGREPTDTQYF.

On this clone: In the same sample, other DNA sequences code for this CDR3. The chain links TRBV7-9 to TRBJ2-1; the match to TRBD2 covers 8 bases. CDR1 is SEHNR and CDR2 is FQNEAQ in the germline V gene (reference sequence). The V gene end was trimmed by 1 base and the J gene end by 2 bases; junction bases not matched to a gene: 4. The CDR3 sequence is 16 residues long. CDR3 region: CASSLGTSGPYNEQFF. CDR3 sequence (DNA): TGTGCCAGCAGCTTAGGAACTAGCGGACCCTACAATGAGCAGTTCTTC. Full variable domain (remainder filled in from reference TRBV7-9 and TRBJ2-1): DTGVSQNPRHKITKRGQNVTFRCDPISEHNRLYWYRQTLGQGPEFLTYFQNEAQLEKSRLLSDRFSAERPKGSFSTLEIQRTEQGDSAMYLCASSLGTSGPYNEQFFGPGTRLTVL.

This CDR3 reads CASSQDRIGGQGNEKLFF. In DNA, the CDR3 is TGCGCCAGCAGCCAAGATAGAATTGGGGGACAGGGGAATGAAAAACTGTTTTTT. The V call is TRBV4-1, the J call TRBJ1-4, with TRBD1 matching 10 bases. CDR3 length: 18 residues. CDR1 MGHRA and CDR2 YSYEKL come from the germline V gene. V was clipped by 0 bases and J by 5 bases; unmatched bases: 9.

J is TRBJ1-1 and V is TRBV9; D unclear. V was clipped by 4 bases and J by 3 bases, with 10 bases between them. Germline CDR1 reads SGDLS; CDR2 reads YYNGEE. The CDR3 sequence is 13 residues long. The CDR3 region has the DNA TGTGCCAGCAGCACCGGCGGGGACACTGAAGCTTTCTTT. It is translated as CASSTGGDTEAFF. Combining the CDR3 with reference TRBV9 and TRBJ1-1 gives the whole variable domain DSGVTQTPKHLITATGQRVTLRCSPRSGDLSVYWYQQSLDQGLQFLIQYYNGEERAKGNILERFSAQQFPDLHSELNLSSLELGDSALYFCASSTGGDTEAFFGQGTRLTVV.

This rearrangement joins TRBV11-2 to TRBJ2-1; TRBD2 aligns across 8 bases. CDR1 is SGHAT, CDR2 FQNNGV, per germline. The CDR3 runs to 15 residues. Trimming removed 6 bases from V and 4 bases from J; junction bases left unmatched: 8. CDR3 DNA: TGTGCCAGCAGGATAGCGGGGATCAGGTACAATGAGCAGTTCTTC. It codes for CASRIAGIRYNEQFF.

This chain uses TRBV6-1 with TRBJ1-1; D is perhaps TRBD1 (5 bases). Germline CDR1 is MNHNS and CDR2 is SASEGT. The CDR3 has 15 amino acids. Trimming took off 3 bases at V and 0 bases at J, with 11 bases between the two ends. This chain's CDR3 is CASSDPGYLNTEAFF. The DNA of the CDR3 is TGTGCCAGCAGTGACCCAGGGTATTTGAACACTGAAGCTTTCTTT.